The entry below describes one T cell receptor beta chain. The method was immunoSEQ multiplex PCR; TCRdb's version includes in-frame clones alone and lacks a portion of them. The table records more than 25,000 clones, around 96% of them present only once. The sample belongs to a study of blood T cell repertoires in COVID-19. This CDR3 region has 13 residues. The germline V and J ends were trimmed by 1 base and 7 bases, with 8 bases remaining between them. Per the germline V gene, CDR1 is GTSNPN and CDR2 is SVGIG (reference sequence). The chain uses TRBV30 and TRBJ1-6; tentatively, D is TRBD1 (6 bases). Sample: peripheral blood. This TCR came from a human donor with active COVID-19. The donor label of this sample is uncertain. Written as DNA, the CDR3 is TGTGCCTGGAGTGGACAGGCAAATTCACCCCTCCACTTT. Translated, it gives CAWSGQANSPLHF.